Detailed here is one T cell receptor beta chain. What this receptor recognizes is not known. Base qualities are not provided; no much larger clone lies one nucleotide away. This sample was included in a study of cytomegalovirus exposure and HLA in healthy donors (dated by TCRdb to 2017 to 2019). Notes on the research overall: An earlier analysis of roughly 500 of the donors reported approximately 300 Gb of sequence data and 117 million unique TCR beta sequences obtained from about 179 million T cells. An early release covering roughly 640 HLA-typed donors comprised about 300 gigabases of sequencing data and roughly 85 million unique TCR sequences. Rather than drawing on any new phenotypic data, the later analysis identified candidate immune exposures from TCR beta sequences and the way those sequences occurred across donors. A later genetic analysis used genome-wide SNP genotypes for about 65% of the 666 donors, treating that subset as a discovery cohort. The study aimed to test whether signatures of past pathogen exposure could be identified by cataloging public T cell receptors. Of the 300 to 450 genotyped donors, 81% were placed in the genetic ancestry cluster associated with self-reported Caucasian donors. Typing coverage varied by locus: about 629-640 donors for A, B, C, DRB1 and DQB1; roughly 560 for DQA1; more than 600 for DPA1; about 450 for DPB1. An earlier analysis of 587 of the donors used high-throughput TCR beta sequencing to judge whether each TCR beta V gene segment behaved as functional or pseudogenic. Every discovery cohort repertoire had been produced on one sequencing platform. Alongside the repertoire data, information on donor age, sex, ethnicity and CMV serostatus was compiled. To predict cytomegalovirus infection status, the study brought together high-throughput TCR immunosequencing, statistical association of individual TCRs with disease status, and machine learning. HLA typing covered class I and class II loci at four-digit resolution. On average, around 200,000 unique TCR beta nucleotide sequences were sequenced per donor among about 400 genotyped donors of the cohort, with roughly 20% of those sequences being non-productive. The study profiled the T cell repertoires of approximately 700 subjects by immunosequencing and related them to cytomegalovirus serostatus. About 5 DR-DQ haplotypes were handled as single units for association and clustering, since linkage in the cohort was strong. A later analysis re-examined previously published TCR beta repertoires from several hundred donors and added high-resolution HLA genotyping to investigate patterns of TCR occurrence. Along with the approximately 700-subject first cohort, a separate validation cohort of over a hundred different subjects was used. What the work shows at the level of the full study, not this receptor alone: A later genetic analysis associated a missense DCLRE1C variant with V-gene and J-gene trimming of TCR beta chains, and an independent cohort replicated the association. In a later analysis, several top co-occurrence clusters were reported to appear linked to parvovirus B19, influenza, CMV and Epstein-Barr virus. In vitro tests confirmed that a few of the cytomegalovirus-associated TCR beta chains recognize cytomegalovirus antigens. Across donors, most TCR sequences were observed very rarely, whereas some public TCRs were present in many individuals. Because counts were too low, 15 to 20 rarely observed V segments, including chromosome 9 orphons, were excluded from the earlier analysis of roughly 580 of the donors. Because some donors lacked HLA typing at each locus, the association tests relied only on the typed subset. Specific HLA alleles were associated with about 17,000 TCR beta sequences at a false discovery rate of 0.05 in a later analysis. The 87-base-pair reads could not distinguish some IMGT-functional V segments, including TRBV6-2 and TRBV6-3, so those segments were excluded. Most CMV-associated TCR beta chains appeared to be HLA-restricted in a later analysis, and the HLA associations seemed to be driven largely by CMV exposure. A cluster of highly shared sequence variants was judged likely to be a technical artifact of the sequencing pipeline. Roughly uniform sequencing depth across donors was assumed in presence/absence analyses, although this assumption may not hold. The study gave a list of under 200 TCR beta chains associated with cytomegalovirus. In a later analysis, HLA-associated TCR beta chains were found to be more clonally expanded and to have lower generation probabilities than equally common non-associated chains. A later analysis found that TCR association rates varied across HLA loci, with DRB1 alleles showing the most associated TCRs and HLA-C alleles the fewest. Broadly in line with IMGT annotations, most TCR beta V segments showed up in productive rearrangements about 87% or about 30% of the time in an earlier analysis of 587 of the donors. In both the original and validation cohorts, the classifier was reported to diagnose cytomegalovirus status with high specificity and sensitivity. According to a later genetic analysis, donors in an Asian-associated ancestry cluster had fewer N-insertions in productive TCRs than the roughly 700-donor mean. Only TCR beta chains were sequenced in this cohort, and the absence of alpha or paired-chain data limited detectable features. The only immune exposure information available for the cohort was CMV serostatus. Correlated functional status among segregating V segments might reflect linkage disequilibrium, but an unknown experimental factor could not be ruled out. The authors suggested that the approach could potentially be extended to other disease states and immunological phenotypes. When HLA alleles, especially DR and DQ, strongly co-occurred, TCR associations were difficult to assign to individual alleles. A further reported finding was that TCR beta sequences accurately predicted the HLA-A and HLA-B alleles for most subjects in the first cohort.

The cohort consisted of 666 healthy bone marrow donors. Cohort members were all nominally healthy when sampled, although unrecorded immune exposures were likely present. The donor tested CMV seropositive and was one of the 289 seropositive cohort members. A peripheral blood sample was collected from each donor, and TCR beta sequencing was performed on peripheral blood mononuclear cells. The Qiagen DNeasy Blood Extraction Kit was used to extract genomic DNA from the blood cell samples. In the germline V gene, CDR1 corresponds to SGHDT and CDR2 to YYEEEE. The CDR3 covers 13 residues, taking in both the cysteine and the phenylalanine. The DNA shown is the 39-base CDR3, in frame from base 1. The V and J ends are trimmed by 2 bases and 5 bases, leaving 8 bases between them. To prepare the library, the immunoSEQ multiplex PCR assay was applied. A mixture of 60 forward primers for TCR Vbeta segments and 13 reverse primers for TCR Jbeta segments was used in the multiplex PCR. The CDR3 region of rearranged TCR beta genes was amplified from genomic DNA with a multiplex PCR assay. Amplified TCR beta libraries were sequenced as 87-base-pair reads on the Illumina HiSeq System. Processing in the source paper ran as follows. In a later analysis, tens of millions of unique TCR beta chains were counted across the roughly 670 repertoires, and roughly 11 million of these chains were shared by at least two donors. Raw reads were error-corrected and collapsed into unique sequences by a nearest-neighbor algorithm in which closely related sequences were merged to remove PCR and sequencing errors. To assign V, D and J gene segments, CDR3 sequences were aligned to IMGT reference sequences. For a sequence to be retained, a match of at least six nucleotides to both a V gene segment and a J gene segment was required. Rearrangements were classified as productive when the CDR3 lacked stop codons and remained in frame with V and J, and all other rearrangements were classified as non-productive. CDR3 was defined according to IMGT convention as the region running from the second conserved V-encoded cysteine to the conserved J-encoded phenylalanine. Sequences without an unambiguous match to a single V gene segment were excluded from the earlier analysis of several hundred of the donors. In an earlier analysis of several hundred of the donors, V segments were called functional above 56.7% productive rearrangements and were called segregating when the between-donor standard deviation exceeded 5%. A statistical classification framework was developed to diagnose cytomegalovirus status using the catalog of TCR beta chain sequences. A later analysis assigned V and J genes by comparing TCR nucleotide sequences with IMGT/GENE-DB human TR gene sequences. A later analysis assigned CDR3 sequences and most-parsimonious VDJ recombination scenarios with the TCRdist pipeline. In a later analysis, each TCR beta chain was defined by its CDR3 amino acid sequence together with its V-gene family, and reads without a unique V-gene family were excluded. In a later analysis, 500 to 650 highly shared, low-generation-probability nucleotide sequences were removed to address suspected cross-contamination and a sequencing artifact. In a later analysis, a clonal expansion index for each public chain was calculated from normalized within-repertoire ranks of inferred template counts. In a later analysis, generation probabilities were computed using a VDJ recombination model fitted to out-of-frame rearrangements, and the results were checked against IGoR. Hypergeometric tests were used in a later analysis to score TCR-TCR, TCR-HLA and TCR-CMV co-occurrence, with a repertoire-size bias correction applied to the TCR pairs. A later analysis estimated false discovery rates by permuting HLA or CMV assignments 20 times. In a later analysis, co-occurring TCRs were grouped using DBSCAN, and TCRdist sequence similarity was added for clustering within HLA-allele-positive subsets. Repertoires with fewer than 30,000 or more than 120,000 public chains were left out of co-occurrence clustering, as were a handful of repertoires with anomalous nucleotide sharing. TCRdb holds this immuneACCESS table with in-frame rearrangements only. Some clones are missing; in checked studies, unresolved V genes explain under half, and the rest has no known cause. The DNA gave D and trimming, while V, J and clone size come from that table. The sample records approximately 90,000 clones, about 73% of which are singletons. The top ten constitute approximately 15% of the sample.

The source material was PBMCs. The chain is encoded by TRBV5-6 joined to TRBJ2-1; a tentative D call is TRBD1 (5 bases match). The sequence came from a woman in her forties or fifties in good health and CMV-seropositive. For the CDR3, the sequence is CASSFYRNNEQFF. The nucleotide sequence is TGTGCCAGCAGCTTCTACAGGAACAATGAGCAGTTCTTC. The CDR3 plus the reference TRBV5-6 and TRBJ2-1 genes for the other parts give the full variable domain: DAGVTQSPTHLIKTRGQQVTLRCSPKSGHDTVSWYQQALGQGPQFIFQYYEEEERQRGNFPDRFSGHQFPNYSSELNVNALLLGDSALYLCASSFYRNNEQFFGPGTRLTVL.